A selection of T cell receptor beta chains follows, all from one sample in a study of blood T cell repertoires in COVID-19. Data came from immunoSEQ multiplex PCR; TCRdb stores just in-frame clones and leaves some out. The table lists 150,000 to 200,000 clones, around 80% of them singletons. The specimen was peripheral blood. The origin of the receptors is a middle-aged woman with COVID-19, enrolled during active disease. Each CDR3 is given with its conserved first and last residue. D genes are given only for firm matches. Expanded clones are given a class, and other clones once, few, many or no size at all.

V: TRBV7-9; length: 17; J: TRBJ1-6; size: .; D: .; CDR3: CASSPRPRSSYNSPLHF; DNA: TGTGCCAGCAGCCCTCGTCCTAGGAGCTCCTATAATTCACCCCTCCACTTT
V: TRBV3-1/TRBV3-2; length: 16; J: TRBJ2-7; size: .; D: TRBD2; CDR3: CASSQEGLARSYEQYF; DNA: TGTGCCAGCAGCCAAGAGGGACTAGCGCGGAGCTACGAGCAGTACTTC
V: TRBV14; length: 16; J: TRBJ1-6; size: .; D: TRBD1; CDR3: CAGPRTGYHWDSPLHF; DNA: TGTGCCGGACCCCGGACAGGGTACCATTGGGATTCACCCCTCCACTTT
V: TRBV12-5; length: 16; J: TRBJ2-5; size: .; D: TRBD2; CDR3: CASGLGRGGRVETQYF; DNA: TGTGCTAGTGGTTTGGGCCGGGGGGGCCGCGTTGAGACCCAGTACTTC
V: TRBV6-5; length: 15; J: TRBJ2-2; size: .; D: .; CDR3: CASSYGRLNTGELFF; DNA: TGTGCCAGCAGTTACGGCAGGCTGAACACCGGGGAGCTGTTTTTT
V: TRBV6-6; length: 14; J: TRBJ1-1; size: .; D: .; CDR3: CASRGDIWTTEAFF; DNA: TGTGCCAGCAGGGGGGACATCTGGACCACTGAAGCTTTCTTT
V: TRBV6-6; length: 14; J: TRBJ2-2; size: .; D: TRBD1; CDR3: CASSFQGASGELFF; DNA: TGTGCCAGCAGTTTCCAGGGGGCTAGCGGGGAGCTGTTTTTT
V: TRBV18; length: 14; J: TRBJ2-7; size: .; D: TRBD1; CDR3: CASSGTGALYEQYF; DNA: TGTGCCAGCTCGGGGACAGGGGCTCTCTACGAGCAGTACTTC
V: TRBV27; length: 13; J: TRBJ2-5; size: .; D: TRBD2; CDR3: CASSGSWAETQYF; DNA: TGTGCCAGTAGCGGGAGTTGGGCGGAGACCCAGTACTTC
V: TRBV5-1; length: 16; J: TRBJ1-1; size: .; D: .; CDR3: CASSLGGGSWNTEAFF; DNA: TGCGCCAGCAGCCTTGGCGGGGGTAGCTGGAACACTGAAGCTTTCTTT
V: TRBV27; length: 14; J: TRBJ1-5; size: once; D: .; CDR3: CASSFSGAGQPQHF; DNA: TGTGCCAGCAGTTTCTCAGGGGCAGGTCAGCCCCAGCATTTT
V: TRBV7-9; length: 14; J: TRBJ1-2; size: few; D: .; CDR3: CASSLGSGLNGYTF; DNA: TGTGCCAGCAGCTTAGGGTCAGGGCTAAATGGCTACACCTTC
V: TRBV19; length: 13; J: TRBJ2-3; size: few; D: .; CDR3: CASRRDFADTQYF; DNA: TGTGCCAGTAGGAGAGACTTTGCAGATACGCAGTATTTT
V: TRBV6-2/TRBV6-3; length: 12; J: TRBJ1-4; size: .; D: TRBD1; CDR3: CASSSHGQGLFF; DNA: TGTGCCAGCAGTTCCCACGGACAGGGACTGTTTTTT
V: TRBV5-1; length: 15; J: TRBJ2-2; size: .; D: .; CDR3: CASSLYRVNTGELFF; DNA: TGCGCCAGCAGCTTGTACAGGGTGAACACCGGGGAGCTGTTTTTT
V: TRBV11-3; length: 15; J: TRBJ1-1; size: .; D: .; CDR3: CASSPPGGRSTEAFF; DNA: TGTGCCAGCAGCCCTCCAGGAGGCCGCAGCACTGAAGCTTTCTTT
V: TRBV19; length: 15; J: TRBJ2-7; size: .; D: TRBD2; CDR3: CASSIGREGAYEQYF; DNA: TGTGCCAGTAGTATCGGGCGGGAGGGGGCCTACGAGCAGTACTTC
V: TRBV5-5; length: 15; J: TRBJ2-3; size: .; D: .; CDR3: CASSRDDIFTDTQYF; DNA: TGTGCCAGCAGCCGGGATGACATATTCACAGATACGCAGTATTTT
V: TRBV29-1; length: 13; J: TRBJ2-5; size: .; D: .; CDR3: CSVEGTVQETQYF; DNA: TGCAGCGTTGAAGGGACAGTACAAGAGACCCAGTACTTC
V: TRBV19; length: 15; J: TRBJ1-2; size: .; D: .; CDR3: CASSTPGGVNYGYTF; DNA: TGTGCCAGTAGTACGCCGGGGGGTGTTAACTATGGCTACACCTTC
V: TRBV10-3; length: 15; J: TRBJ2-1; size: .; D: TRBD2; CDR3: CAISEIAGGLNEQFF; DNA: TGTGCCATCAGTGAAATAGCGGGGGGGCTTAATGAGCAGTTCTTC
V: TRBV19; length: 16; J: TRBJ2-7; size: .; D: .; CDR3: CASRDPFNTASYEQYF; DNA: TGTGCCAGTAGGGATCCTTTCAATACAGCCTCCTACGAGCAGTACTTC
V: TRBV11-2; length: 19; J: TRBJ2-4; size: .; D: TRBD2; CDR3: CASSLDLAGGILAKNIQYF; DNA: TGTGCCAGCAGCTTAGATTTAGCGGGGGGAATACTAGCCAAAAACATTCAGTACTTC
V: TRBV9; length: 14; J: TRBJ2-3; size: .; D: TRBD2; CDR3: CASSGDYPTDTQYF; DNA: TGTGCCAGCAGCGGGGACTACCCCACAGATACGCAGTATTTT
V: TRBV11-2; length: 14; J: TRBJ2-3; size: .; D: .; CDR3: CASSLGTSTDTQYF; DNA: TGTGCCAGCAGCTTGGGGACTAGCACAGATACGCAGTATTTT
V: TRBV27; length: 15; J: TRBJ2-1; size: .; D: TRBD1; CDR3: CASPDRGATYNEQFF; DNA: TGTGCCAGCCCCGACAGGGGGGCAACCTACAATGAGCAGTTCTTC
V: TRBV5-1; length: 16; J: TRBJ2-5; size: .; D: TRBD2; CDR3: CASSLPPGLAPETQYF; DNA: TGCGCCAGCAGCTTGCCGCCGGGACTAGCACCCGAGACCCAGTACTTC
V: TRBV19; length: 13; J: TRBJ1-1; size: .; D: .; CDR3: CASIDRLYTEAFF; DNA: TGTGCCAGTATCGACAGGTTATACACTGAAGCTTTCTTT